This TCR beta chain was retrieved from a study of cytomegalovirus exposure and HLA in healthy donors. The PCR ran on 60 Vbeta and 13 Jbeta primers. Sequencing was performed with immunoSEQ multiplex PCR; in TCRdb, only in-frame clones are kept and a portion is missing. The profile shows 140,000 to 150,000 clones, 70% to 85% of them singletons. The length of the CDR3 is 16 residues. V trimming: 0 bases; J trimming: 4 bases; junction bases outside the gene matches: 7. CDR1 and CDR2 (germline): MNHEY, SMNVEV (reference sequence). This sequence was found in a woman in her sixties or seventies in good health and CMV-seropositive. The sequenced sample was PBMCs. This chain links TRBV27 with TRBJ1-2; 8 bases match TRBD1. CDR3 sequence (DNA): TGTGCCAGCAGTTTATCGGGGGCAGGGGGCATCTATGGCTACACCTTC. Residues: CASSLSGAGGIYGYTF.